A single sample gave rise to the 20 T cell receptor beta chains below, sequenced in a study of beta chain features in type 1 diabetes. Reverse transcription of all isolated RNA meant that expressed TCRB transcripts were sequenced. Libraries were prepared by immunoSEQ multiplex PCR; TCRdb keeps only in-frame clonotypes and omits some of them. The sample lists under 450,000 clones, approximately 13% occurring once. Sequencing was carried out using naive CD4+ T cells from blood. The receptors come from a young man in good health.

The V and J genes are TRBV20-1 and TRBJ1-1; D is ambiguous. From germline, CDR1 is DFQATT and CDR2 SNEGSKA (reference sequence). Trimming removed 3 bases from V and 11 bases from J, with 13 bases in between. CDR3 length: 11 amino acids. CDR3 sequence reads: CSASASEDAFF. The CDR3 DNA sequence: TGCAGTGCTAGCGCCTCTGAAGACGCTTTCTTT.

V gene TRBV5-4 combines with J gene TRBJ2-3; 14 bases map to TRBD2. Trimming at V came to 4 bases and at J to 2 bases, leaving 12 bases not matched to a gene. This CDR3 is built from 19 residues. Germline V gene sequence: CDR1 SGHNT, CDR2 YYREEE (reference sequence). For the CDR3, the DNA is TGTGCCAGCAGCCTGGGGACTAGCGGGGGCCGTAGCTACACAGATACGCAGTATTTT. It yields the protein CASSLGTSGGRSYTDTQYF.

This clone was detected ten times or more. Distinct nucleotide sequences in the sample also encode this CDR3. This rearrangement joins TRBV29-1 to TRBJ2-5, with a weak D call TRBD2 (5 bases). V shed 5 bases and J shed 2 bases, with 9 bases lying between them. The CDR3 is made up of 12 amino acids. CDR1 is SQVTM, CDR2 ANQGSEA, per germline. The CDR3 loop reads CSVSSGQETQYF. In nucleotides, the CDR3 is TGCAGCGTTTCCAGCGGACAAGAGACCCAGTACTTC.

This clone came up a few times. The genes are TRBV7-8 and TRBJ2-5; weak D call: TRBD2 (6 bases). V lost 1 base and J lost 2, with 14 bases in between. Looked up from germline, CDR1 is SGHVS and CDR2 is FQNEAQ. CDR3 length: 16 residues. The CDR3 here is CASSLGLVASQETQYF. The CDR3 DNA reads TGTGCCAGCAGCTTAGGACTAGTAGCGTCTCAAGAGACCCAGTACTTC. The full variable domain, with the rest looked up from reference TRBV7-8 and TRBJ2-5, is GAGVSQSPRYKVAKRGQDVALRCDPISGHVSLFWYQQALGQGPEFLTYFQNEAQLDKSGLPSDRFFAERPEGSVSTLKIQRTQQEDSAVYLCASSLGLVASQETQYFGPGTRLLVL.

There are a few counts of this clone. This sequence joins TRBV5-4 and TRBJ2-3, with D hard to call. The CDR3 is 12 residues long. Germline loops: CDR1 SGHNT, CDR2 YYREEE (reference sequence). Trimming left V 4 bases short and J 7 bases short, with 10 bases between. Here the CDR3 reads CASSLESYTQYF. The CDR3 coding sequence is TGTGCCAGCAGCCTGGAGTCGTATACGCAGTATTTT.

The rearrangement joins TRBV5-1 to TRBJ2-7; D uncertain. V dropped 1 base and J dropped 4 bases, with 6 bases sitting between them. The CDR3 consists of 12 residues. The V gene's germline CDR1 is SGHRS and CDR2 YFSETQ. The CDR3 DNA reads TGCGCCAGCAGCTTGACAGAATACGAGCAGTACTTC. Encoded protein: CASSLTEYEQYF.

This clone came up many times. This sequence joins TRBV7-9 and TRBJ2-7, with 13 bases aligning to TRBD2. V lost 5 bases to trimming and J lost 6 bases; unmatched junction nucleotides: 4. Germline CDR1 and CDR2: SEHNR and FQNEAQ (reference sequence). The CDR3 length is 14 residues. The CDR3 here is CASSAGTSGTEQYV. CDR3 in DNA: TGTGCCAGCAGCGCCGGGACTAGCGGGACCGAGCAGTACGTC.

This chain joins TRBV25-1 and TRBJ1-4; possibly TRBD1 for D (5 bases). CDR1 is MGHDK, CDR2 SYGVNS, per germline. V was clipped by 3 bases and J by 13 bases, with 12 bases between them. This CDR3 contains 12 residues. CDR3 bases: TGTGCCAGCAGTGAGGGACCAAAAGGACTGTTTTTT. Translated: CASSEGPKGLFF.

This clone was seen more than once but under ten times. Distinct nucleotide sequences in the sample also encode this CDR3. The chain combines TRBV29-1 with TRBJ1-1, with D possibly being TRBD1 (6 bases). The CDR3 contains 12 residues. V lost 7 bases and J lost 0, with 9 bases in between. Germline CDR1 SQVTM, CDR2 ANQGSEA. CDR3 in amino acids: CSAGHMNTEAFF. DNA of the CDR3: TGCAGCGCGGGACATATGAACACTGAAGCTTTCTTT.

This clone was seen only a few times. The chain carries TRBV7-9 and TRBJ2-3; D gene uncertain. V lost 3 bases to trimming and J lost 0 bases, with 13 bases between them. This CDR3 region has 16 residues. Germline CDR1 reads SEHNR; CDR2 reads FQNEAQ (reference sequence). In DNA, the CDR3 is TGTGCCAGCAGCTTTCTATCCGTGGTGAGCACAGATACGCAGTATTTT. It codes for CASSFLSVVSTDTQYF.

This clone was seen only a few times. V and J are TRBV6-5 and TRBJ2-5; a weak D match, TRBD2 (6 bases). CDR1 and CDR2 (germline): MNHEY, SVGAGI. Trimming shortened V by 6 bases and J by 7 bases, and 12 bases separated the two germline ends. This CDR3 is built from 12 residues. CDR3 nucleotides: TGTGCCAGCAGGCGGGACGGCGGGACCCAGTACTTC. It yields the protein CASRRDGGTQYF.

This clone was counted between two and nine times. DNA for the CDR3: TGTGCCAGCAGCCCCCGCGGAGATACCTCCTACAATGAGCAGTTCTTC. It translates to CASSPRGDTSYNEQFF. J is TRBJ2-1 and V is TRBV9; D gene uncertain. Per germline, CDR1 SGDLS and CDR2 YYNGEE. CDR3 length: 16 residues. Trimming cost V 4 bases and J 0 bases, with 14 bases left between them.

This clone was seen a handful of times. The rearrangement uses TRBV18 and TRBJ1-4, with D possibly matching TRBD1 (5 bases). CDR1 and CDR2 (germline): KGHSH, LQKENI. The CDR3 runs 12 residues. Trimming stripped 3 bases from V and 8 bases from J, with 7 bases between. This CDR3 reads CASSPGGEKLFF. The CDR3 DNA sequence: TGTGCCAGCTCACCGGGGGGAGAAAAACTGTTTTTT.

The V and J genes are TRBV4-3 and TRBJ1-1; D is undetermined. Trimming cost V 0 bases and J 2 bases, with 7 bases left between them. Germline values: CDR1 LGHNA, CDR2 YSLEER. The CDR3 runs 14 residues. The CDR3 sequence is CASSQDPGNTEAFF. CDR3 nucleotide sequence: TGCGCCAGCAGCCAAGATCCAGGCAACACTGAAGCTTTCTTT.

There are a few counts of this clone. This chain connects TRBV18 to TRBJ2-3; D uncertain. Germline-derived CDR1 and CDR2 are KGHSH and LQKENI. CDR3 length: 13 amino acids. Between the trimmed V and J ends, which lost 1 base and 6 bases, there was a span of 8 bases. This chain's CDR3 is CASSPLAGDTQYF. The CDR3, as DNA: TGTGCCAGCTCACCACTAGCTGGGGATACGCAGTATTTT.

This clone was counted a few times. The rearrangement uses TRBV6-5 and TRBJ2-7, with 8 positions matching TRBD1. The V segment lost 6 bases and the J segment 0 bases; nucleotides outside the gene matches: 7. The V gene's germline CDR1 is MNHEY and CDR2 SVGAGI. This CDR3 has 15 amino acids. In DNA, the CDR3 is TGTGCCAGCAGACGCCAGGGGGCTAGCTCCTACGAGCAGTACGTC. It yields the protein CASRRQGASSYEQYV.

The chain combines TRBV20-1 with TRBJ1-1; D is undetermined. The V end was cut by 2 bases, the J end by 7 bases, with 8 bases between. The germline V gene has CDR1 DFQATT and CDR2 SNEGSKA (reference sequence). The CDR3 runs to 11 residues. The CDR3 DNA sequence: TGCAGTGCTAGAACTCAGTATGAAGCTTTCTTT. Translating it yields CSARTQYEAFF.

This clone has just a few counts. V usage is TRBV4-3 and J usage is TRBJ2-3; possible D gene TRBD2, 6 bases. Germline V gene lookup returns CDR1 LGHNA and CDR2 YSLEER. The CDR3 runs to 16 residues. Trimming took 1 base from V and 4 from J, leaving 15 bases between them. CDR3 protein: CASSQVGLGSPDTQYF. Here the CDR3 DNA reads TGCGCCAGCAGCCAAGTAGGCCTCGGGAGCCCAGATACGCAGTATTTT.

In its sample, this clone was seen a few times. J is TRBJ2-6 and V is TRBV7-3; a weak D match, TRBD1 (6 bases). V was pared by 1 base and J by 12 bases, with 13 bases between. CDR3 length: 14 residues. Germline lookup yields CDR1 SGHTA and CDR2 FQGTGA. The CDR3 DNA sequence: TGTGCCAGCAGCTTAAGGGGTTTAGGGGGCGTCCTGACTTTC. Its translation is CASSLRGLGGVLTF.

This sequence joins TRBV20-1 and TRBJ2-1; TRBD2 is a possible D gene (5 bases). Germline CDR1 reads DFQATT; CDR2 reads SNEGSKA (reference sequence). V gave up 4 bases and J gave up 6 bases, with 7 bases separating them. The CDR3 length is 11 residues. CDR3 nucleotide sequence: TGCAGTGCTACCGGGGTCAATGAGCAGTTCTTC. This encodes CSATGVNEQFF.